Following are 15 T cell receptor beta chains from one sample sequenced in a study of cytomegalovirus exposure and HLA in healthy donors. The primer mix had 60 Vbeta and 13 Jbeta primers. Sequencing was performed with immunoSEQ multiplex PCR; in TCRdb, only in-frame clones are kept and a portion is missing. The sample shows tens of thousands of clones, over 55% of them seen only once. The sequencing input was PBMCs. The source is a woman in her thirties in good health and CMV-seronegative.

The chain combines TRBV5-6 with TRBJ1-5, with D perhaps matching TRBD1 (6 bases). V was shortened by 2 bases and J by 4 bases, with 13 bases between the two germline ends. The CDR3 length is 15 residues. In germline, CDR1 is SGHDT, CDR2 YYEEEE. The DNA of the CDR3 is TGTGCCAGCAGCTTCTGGACAGTTCCAAATCAGCCCCAGCATTTT. It is translated as CASSFWTVPNQPQHF.

V usage is TRBV6-6 and J usage is TRBJ2-1; TRBD1 aligns across 8 bases. The CDR3 is 14 amino acids. From germline, CDR1 is MNHNY and CDR2 SVGAGI (reference sequence). Trimming took 0 bases from V and 13 from J; bases not matched to a gene: 8. The CDR3, as DNA: TGTGCCAGCAGTTACTCTAACCTGGACAGGGAACAGTTCTTC. This sequence encodes CASSYSNLDREQFF.

J is TRBJ1-2 and V is TRBV7-2; D call uncertain. In germline, CDR1 is SGHTA, CDR2 FQGNSA. This CDR3 has 13 amino acids. V was trimmed by 0 bases and J by 7 bases, leaving 9 bases between them. The CDR3 region is CASSLALPSGYTF. In DNA form, the CDR3 reads TGTGCCAGCAGCTTAGCGCTTCCGAGTGGCTACACCTTC.

This rearrangement joins TRBV29-1 to TRBJ2-1, with 11 bases aligning to TRBD2. J lost 3 bases, V lost 5 bases, and 6 bases had no gene match. CDR3 length equals 15 residues. Germline CDR1 is SQVTM and CDR2 is ANQGSEA. The CDR3 nucleotides read TGCAGCGTTCGACTAGCGGGGAGGGGCTACAATGAGCAGTTCTTC. As protein: CSVRLAGRGYNEQFF.

V and J are TRBV28 and TRBJ2-2; 11 bases match TRBD1. The length of the CDR3 is 15 residues. J was trimmed by 7 bases and V by 5 bases; bases with no gene match: 6. Germline V gene sequence: CDR1 MDHEN, CDR2 SYDVKM. CDR3 bases: TGTGCCAGCAGTGACACCGGGACAGGGGGCGGGGAGCTGTTTTTT. This gives the protein CASSDTGTGGGELFF.

The chain carries TRBV19 and TRBJ1-6, with 7 bases aligning to TRBD1. Germline values: CDR1 LNHDA, CDR2 SQIVND (reference sequence). The CDR3 extends over 15 amino acids. The J segment lost 6 bases and the V segment lost 5 bases, leaving 7 bases of the junction unmatched. CDR3 DNA: TGTGCCAGTAGTTTTCCGGGACAGATTAATTCACCCCTCCACTTT. Amino acid sequence: CASSFPGQINSPLHF.

The genes are TRBV5-1 and TRBJ2-3; D may be TRBD1 (7 bases). The CDR3 is made up of 16 amino acids. The germline V gene has CDR1 SGHRS and CDR2 YFSETQ. Trimming took 2 bases from V and 4 from J, leaving 17 bases between them. CDR3 in DNA: TGCGCCAGCAGCTTAGGAGGAGGGGGCAGCTCAGATACGCAGTATTTT. As protein: CASSLGGGGSSDTQYF.

CDR3 nucleotides: TGTGCCAGCACCCTCAATCAGCCCCAGCATTTT. Translation gives CASTLNQPQHF. The chain combines TRBV27 with TRBJ1-5; D is undetermined. V was trimmed by 7 bases and J by 3 bases, leaving 4 bases between them. Germline V gives CDR1 MNHEY, CDR2 SMNVEV (reference sequence). The CDR3 has 11 residues.

The chain couples TRBV5-1 to TRBJ1-1, with 7 bases identical to TRBD1. The germline V gene encodes CDR1 SGHRS and CDR2 YFSETQ. The ends lost 4 bases at V and 1 base at J; junction bases unmatched: 4. This CDR3 comprises 14 residues. The CDR3, as DNA: TGCGCCAGCAGCCGGTGGACAGGGAACACTGAAGCTTTCTTT. Protein sequence: CASSRWTGNTEAFF.

The rearrangement uses TRBV7-2 and TRBJ2-5, with TRBD1 identical over 9 bases. In germline, CDR1 is SGHTA, CDR2 FQGNSA. The length of the CDR3 is 15 residues. Trimming at V came to 3 bases and at J to 5 bases, leaving 7 bases not matched to a gene. In DNA form, the CDR3 reads TGTGCCAGCAGCTTTACCGTCGACAGGGGGGAGACCCAGTACTTC. Its translation: CASSFTVDRGETQYF.

The J gene is TRBJ2-1, the V gene TRBV7-9; TRBD2 matches at 7 bases. Germline CDR1 SEHNR, CDR2 FQNEAQ (reference sequence). The V gene end was trimmed by 11 bases and the J gene end by 5 bases; junction bases not matched to a gene: 12. This CDR3 is 14 amino acids long. The DNA of the CDR3 is TGTGCCGCTACTTTGCGGGAGACCCACAATGAGCAGTTCTTC. It yields the protein CAATLRETHNEQFF.

The chain employs TRBV19 and TRBJ2-1, with D tentatively TRBD1 (5 bases). The CDR3 is 16 residues long. Germline assignment: CDR1 LNHDA and CDR2 SQIVND (reference sequence). The V and J ends lost 3 bases and 0 bases respectively, with 12 bases between them. The CDR3 region is CASSIVTGNSYNEQFF. The CDR3 nucleotides are TGTGCCAGTAGTATCGTCACAGGCAACTCCTACAATGAGCAGTTCTTC.

As regards this clone: A junction end diverges from the germline sequence, so it may reflect a read error. The same CDR3 is also encoded by other DNA sequences in this sample. The chain couples TRBV19 to TRBJ2-3, with TRBD1 matching 10 bases. Germline assignment: CDR1 LNHDA and CDR2 SQIVND (reference sequence). CDR3 size: 14 residues. CDR3 loop: CATMDRGGTDTQYF. Here the CDR3 DNA reads TGTGCCACTATGGACAGGGGGGGCACAGATACACAGTATTTT.

V and J are TRBV4-1 and TRBJ2-3; 7 nucleotides line up with TRBD2. The CDR3 spans 13 residues. Germline CDR1 and CDR2: MGHRA and YSYEKL. V trimming: 3 bases; J trimming: 10 bases; junction bases outside the gene matches: 7. The CDR3 DNA reads as TGCGCCAGCAGCCACGGGACTACTTTTCCGCAGTATTTT. Protein product: CASSHGTTFPQYF.

This clone was observed a single time. This chain joins TRBV7-2 and TRBJ2-7, with D uncertain. V was trimmed by 1 base and J by 0 bases, leaving 7 bases between them. The CDR3 runs 14 residues. Germline CDR1 is SGHTA and CDR2 is FQGNSA. The CDR3 here is CASSLEHLSYEQYF. Here the CDR3 DNA reads TGTGCCAGCAGCTTAGAACACCTCTCCTACGAGCAGTACTTC.